The 28 T cell receptor beta chains presented below share a single source sample, sequenced in a study of Ad26.COV2.S vaccination and SARS-CoV-2 variants. Sample treatment: about 20 received Ad26.COV2.S at low or high dose, single or two shots; roughly 5 received placebo; per-sample allocation not given. All samples were drawn on day 63, counting from the first vaccine or placebo injection. Method: immunoSEQ multiplex PCR; TCRdb's copy keeps in-frame clones and lacks some. The table records fewer than 400,000 clones, around 91% of them present only once. The sample consisted of peripheral blood, taken in a trial of Ad26.COV2.S vaccine versus placebo. The receptors originated from a person between 18 and 65 years old who received the Ad26.COV2.S COVID-19 vaccine or a placebo.

This clone was recorded once. This CDR3 is also generated by other DNA sequences in the sample. The chain has TRBV14 and TRBJ2-1; a weak D match, TRBD2 (7 bases). The length of the CDR3 is 13 residues. The germline V gene encodes CDR1 SGHDN and CDR2 FVKESK. The V end lost 5 bases, the J end lost 7 bases, and 12 bases lay between the germline ends. The CDR3 reads CASSKGGFNEQFF. CDR3 coding DNA: TGTGCCAGCAGCAAGGGGGGGTTTAATGAGCAGTTCTTC.

This sequence joins TRBV6-1 and TRBJ1-1; TRBD1 aligns across 9 bases. J was trimmed by 6 bases and V by 5 bases; bases with no gene match: 7. This CDR3 is built from 14 residues. Per germline, CDR1 MNHNS and CDR2 SASEGT. The CDR3 is CASSTGTGSPEAFF. The CDR3 DNA reads as TGTGCCAGCAGTACCGGGACAGGGAGCCCTGAAGCTTTCTTT.

The V and J genes are TRBV19 and TRBJ1-4; a possible D gene is TRBD1 (5 bases). The CDR3 loop spans 17 amino acids. Looked up from germline, CDR1 is LNHDA and CDR2 is SQIVND (reference sequence). Trimming stripped 5 bases from V and 0 bases from J, with 16 bases between. The CDR3 loop reads CASSPSTASATNEKLFF. CDR3 coding DNA: TGTGCCAGTAGTCCATCGACAGCCTCTGCAACTAATGAAAAACTGTTTTTT.

The V call is TRBV19, the J call TRBJ2-1; TRBD2 agrees at 9 bases. Germline V gene data show CDR1 as LNHDA and CDR2 as SQIVND (reference sequence). Losses at the gene ends were 3 bases for V and 4 bases for J; bases not matched to a gene: 7. This CDR3 is built from 16 residues. CDR3 coding DNA: TGTGCCAGTAGTATTTTTAGCGGGAGTACGTACAATGAGCAGTTCTTC. It specifies CASSIFSGSTYNEQFF.

This clone was seen just once. The chain combines TRBV5-4 with TRBJ2-5, with 10 bases lining up with TRBD1. J lost 4 bases, V lost 2 bases, and 8 bases had no gene match. This CDR3 is built from 16 residues. The germline V gene has CDR1 SGHNT and CDR2 YYREEE (reference sequence). The CDR3 here is CASSLPPGTGVETQYF. CDR3 bases: TGTGCCAGCAGCTTACCCCCCGGGACAGGGGTAGAGACCCAGTACTTC.

The genes are TRBV7-9 and TRBJ1-6; tentatively, D is TRBD1 (6 bases). The CDR3 contains 13 residues. V was pared by 5 bases and J by 10 bases, with 12 bases between. The germline CDR1 and CDR2 sequences are SEHNR and FQNEAQ (reference sequence). In nucleotides, the CDR3 is TGTGCCAGCAGCCAAGGGGGAGGATCACCCCTCCACTTT. This gives the protein CASSQGGGSPLHF. Using reference TRBV7-9 and TRBJ1-6 for the parts outside the CDR3, the full variable domain is DTGVSQNPRHKITKRGQNVTFRCDPISEHNRLYWYRQTLGQGPEFLTYFQNEAQLEKSRLLSDRFSAERPKGSFSTLEIQRTEQGDSAMYLCASSQGGGSPLHFGNGTRLTVT.

The J gene is TRBJ2-7, the V gene TRBV27; TRBD1 matches at 10 bases. This CDR3 has 15 residues. Germline-derived CDR1 and CDR2 are MNHEY and SMNVEV (reference sequence). The J segment lost 7 bases and the V segment lost 1 base, leaving 7 bases of the junction unmatched. For the CDR3, the DNA is TGTGCCAGCAGTTTATATGGGGACAGGGGTCGAGAGCAGTACTTC. It is translated as CASSLYGDRGREQYF.

The chain uses TRBV11-3 and TRBJ1-2, with a tentative D call TRBD1 (6 bases). The germline V and J ends were trimmed by 3 bases and 8 bases, with 13 bases remaining between them. CDR1 and CDR2 from the germline V gene are SGHNT and YENEEA. The CDR3 sequence is 13 residues long. In nucleotides, the CDR3 is TGTGCCAGCAGCTTTACCCAGGGACAAGGCTACACCTTC. Protein sequence: CASSFTQGQGYTF.

This chain joins TRBV9 and TRBJ1-4, with 8 bases aligning to TRBD1. CDR1 is SGDLS and CDR2 is YYNGEE in the germline V gene. The CDR3 extends over 15 amino acids. Losses at the gene ends were 7 bases for V and 8 bases for J; bases not matched to a gene: 13. CDR3 residues: CASGTGDGGAEKLFF. CDR3 DNA: TGTGCCAGCGGGACAGGCGACGGAGGAGCCGAAAAACTGTTTTTT.

The V gene is TRBV11-2, the J gene TRBJ2-5, with TRBD2 identical over 11 bases. CDR3 length: 17 amino acids. After removal of 7 bases from V and 1 base from J, the junction contained 11 bases not matched to a gene. In germline, CDR1 is SGHAT, CDR2 FQNNGV. The CDR3 here is CASKLSPGLAVQETQYF. Here the CDR3 DNA reads TGTGCCAGCAAGTTATCTCCGGGACTAGCGGTCCAAGAGACCCAGTACTTC.

The rearrangement links TRBV7-9 to TRBJ1-1, with a tentative D call TRBD1 (5 bases). The CDR3 runs to 15 residues. The germline gives CDR1 SEHNR, CDR2 FQNEAQ (reference sequence). The ends were cut back, 4 bases at V and 4 bases at J, with 16 bases in the middle. In DNA, the CDR3 is TGTGCCAGCAGCTCCGGGACCAGTATAGGCACTGAAGCTTTCTTT. Its translation is CASSSGTSIGTEAFF.

The rearrangement joins TRBV28 to TRBJ1-1; TRBD1 matches at 9 bases. Germline lookup yields CDR1 MDHEN and CDR2 SYDVKM. The CDR3 has 12 residues. V gave up 4 bases and J gave up 8 bases; unmatched junction bases: 2. CDR3 nucleotide sequence: TGTGCCAGCAGTTCTGGACAGGGGGAAGCTTTCTTT. Its translation: CASSSGQGEAFF.

The chain carries TRBV6-2 or TRBV6-3 and TRBJ2-7; D perhaps matches TRBD2 (6 bases). Trimming took off 5 bases at V and 3 bases at J, with 17 bases between the two ends. The germline V gene encodes CDR1 MNHEY and CDR2 SVGEGT. The CDR3 is made up of 15 amino acids. The CDR3 bases are TGTGCCAGCAGTAGAAGACAGTCGGGGGTCTACGAGCAGTACTTC. It yields the protein CASSRRQSGVYEQYF.

The V and J genes are TRBV9 and TRBJ2-7; D may match TRBD1 or TRBD2 (5 bases each). V was shortened by 0 bases and J by 3 bases, with 13 bases between the two germline ends. The germline V gene encodes CDR1 SGDLS and CDR2 YYNGEE. This CDR3 spans 15 amino acids. In DNA, the CDR3 is TGTGCCAGCAGCGTAGCCCCGGGGCTCAGCTACGAGCAGTACTTC. Protein sequence: CASSVAPGLSYEQYF.

The chain is built from TRBV19 and TRBJ2-1, with 12 bases lining up with TRBD2. The junction had 12 bases not matched to a gene; V was cut back by 9 bases and J by 9 bases. The germline CDR1 and CDR2 sequences are LNHDA and SQIVND (reference sequence). This CDR3 has 15 amino acids. CDR3 sequence reads: CASKQRLAGVGEQFF. DNA of the CDR3: TGTGCCAGCAAACAAAGACTAGCGGGAGTGGGTGAGCAGTTCTTC.

This chain joins TRBV2 and TRBJ2-7; 11 nucleotides line up with TRBD1. The germline V gene encodes CDR1 SNHLY and CDR2 FYNNEI. Unmatched junction bases numbered 7, after V lost 8 bases and J lost 1 base. The CDR3 covers 15 residues. CDR3 DNA: TGTGCCAGCGTTGTCGGGACAGGGGGTTCCTACGAGCAGTACTTC. Translation: CASVVGTGGSYEQYF.

The chain employs TRBV28 and TRBJ1-2; 10 bases agree with TRBD1. Unmatched junction bases numbered 10, after V lost 8 bases and J lost 4 bases. Looked up from germline, CDR1 is MDHEN and CDR2 is SYDVKM. The CDR3 length is 15 residues. In nucleotides, the CDR3 is TGTGCCAGCCTACGACAGGGGGCGCTCAGCTATGGCTACACCTTC. Translated: CASLRQGALSYGYTF.

A remark on this clone: Other nucleotide sequences in the sample specify the same CDR3. This chain links TRBV7-9 with TRBJ2-2, with D uncertain. The CDR3 is 13 residues long. Germline CDR1 reads SEHNR; CDR2 reads FQNEAQ (reference sequence). Deletions cut 1 base from V and 1 base from J, with 1 base between. The DNA of the CDR3 is TGTGCCAGCAGCTTAGAGAACACCGGGGAGCTGTTTTTT. Translation gives CASSLENTGELFF.

The V gene is TRBV4-2, the J gene TRBJ2-5; 14 nucleotides line up with TRBD2. The J segment lost 4 bases and the V segment lost 0 bases, leaving 7 bases of the junction unmatched. The CDR3 sequence is 18 residues long. Germline lookup yields CDR1 LGHNA and CDR2 YNFKEQ. The CDR3 region is CASSQDSGTSGSGETQYF. The CDR3 nucleotides read TGTGCCAGCAGCCAAGATTCGGGGACTAGCGGGAGTGGAGAGACCCAGTACTTC.

The chain combines TRBV19 with TRBJ2-3; D gene uncertain. CDR3 length: 14 amino acids. Per the germline V gene, CDR1 is LNHDA and CDR2 is SQIVND (reference sequence). Trimming left V 0 bases short and J 8 bases short, with 12 bases between. The chain's CDR3 is CASSIEGRVGTQYF. For the CDR3, the DNA is TGTGCCAGTAGTATAGAAGGACGGGTTGGTACGCAGTATTTT.

The V and J genes are TRBV7-9 and TRBJ1-4, with D perhaps TRBD1 (6 bases). The CDR3 extends over 15 amino acids. Trimming pared 2 bases from V and 3 bases from J, leaving 10 bases between. Germline-derived CDR1 and CDR2 are SEHNR and FQNEAQ (reference sequence). The DNA of the CDR3 is TGTGCCAGCAGCTTATGGGGGCCGGCTAATGAAAAACTGTTTTTT. Protein sequence: CASSLWGPANEKLFF.

This rearrangement joins TRBV29-1 to TRBJ2-7, with 7 bases identical to TRBD1. Germline CDR1 and CDR2: SQVTM and ANQGSEA. After removal of 4 bases from V and 0 bases from J, the junction contained 6 bases not matched to a gene. The CDR3 has 14 residues. The CDR3 nucleotides are TGCAGCGTTGTGGGACAGTCGAGCTCCTACGAGCAGTACTTC. This gives the protein CSVVGQSSSYEQYF.

This clone was observed a single time. The chain uses TRBV20-1 and TRBJ2-7, with 9 bases aligning to TRBD2. The CDR3 runs to 14 residues. V gave up 3 bases and J gave up 7 bases; unmatched junction bases: 10. The germline V gene encodes CDR1 DFQATT and CDR2 SNEGSKA (reference sequence). The CDR3 sequence: CSASVLAGAGEQYF. CDR3 sequence (DNA): TGCAGTGCTAGTGTATTAGCGGGAGCCGGTGAGCAGTACTTC.

The rearrangement links TRBV27 to TRBJ2-3; the D gene is possibly TRBD2 (6 bases). V was cut by 2 bases and J by 1 base, with 13 bases left in between. There are 16 residues in the CDR3. Germline assignment: CDR1 MNHEY and CDR2 SMNVEV (reference sequence). The CDR3 bases are TGTGCCAGCAGTTTAGGCCCTAGCGTGGGCACAGATACGCAGTATTTT. Translation: CASSLGPSVGTDTQYF.

In DNA, the CDR3 is TGTGCTAGTGGTTTGGTACTTGGACAGAACTATGGCTACACCTTC. Protein sequence: CASGLVLGQNYGYTF. The chain combines TRBV12-5 with TRBJ1-2; D perhaps matches TRBD1 (6 bases). Germline loops: CDR1 LGHNT, CDR2 FRNRAP. V shed 0 bases and J shed 2 bases, with 10 bases lying between them. The CDR3 has 15 amino acids.

In this sample, this clone turned up once. V usage is TRBV2 and J usage is TRBJ2-5, with D perhaps matching TRBD1 (5 bases). The CDR3 is made up of 12 amino acids. V dropped 5 bases and J dropped 1 base, with 5 bases sitting between them. Germline CDR1 SNHLY, CDR2 FYNNEI. CDR3 DNA: TGTGCCAGCAGTCAGGGCCAAGAGACCCAGTACTTC. This gives the protein CASSQGQETQYF.

The rearrangement joins TRBV13 to TRBJ2-7, with 8 nucleotides matching TRBD1. Trimming took 1 base from V and 3 from J; bases not matched to a gene: 5. The CDR3 totals 15 residues. Germline V CDR1 and CDR2: PRHDT, FYEKMQ (reference sequence). The CDR3 sequence is CASSLVGQDVYEQYF. The CDR3 nucleotides read TGTGCCAGCAGCTTAGTGGGACAGGACGTCTACGAGCAGTACTTC.

The chain couples TRBV3-1 (or the pseudogene TRBV3-2) to TRBJ2-1; 9 bases align to TRBD1. After removal of 4 bases from V and 3 bases from J, the junction contained 4 bases not matched to a gene. CDR1 and CDR2 (germline): LGHDT, YNNKEL (reference sequence). The CDR3 totals 15 residues. CDR3 DNA: TGTGCCAGCAGCCCCCGGGACAGGGTCTACAATGAGCAGTTCTTC. This encodes CASSPRDRVYNEQFF.